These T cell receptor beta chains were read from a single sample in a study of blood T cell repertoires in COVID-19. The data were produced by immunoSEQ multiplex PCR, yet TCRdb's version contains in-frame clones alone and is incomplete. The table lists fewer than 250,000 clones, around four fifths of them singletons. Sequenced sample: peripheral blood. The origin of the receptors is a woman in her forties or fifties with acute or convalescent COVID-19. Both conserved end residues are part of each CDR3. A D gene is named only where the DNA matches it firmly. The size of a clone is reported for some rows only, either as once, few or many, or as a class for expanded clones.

CDR3nt: TGTGCTAGCAGCTTACTAGCGGGAGGAACAGATACGCAGTATTTT
CDR3aa: CASSLLAGGTDTQYF
len: 15
v_gene: TRBV7-7
j_gene: TRBJ2-3
d_gene: TRBD2
abundance: NA

CDR3nt: TGTGCCAGCAGTGACGCAGACAGGAGGAACACTGAAGCTTTCTTT
CDR3aa: CASSDADRRNTEAFF
len: 15
v_gene: TRBV6-7
j_gene: TRBJ1-1
d_gene: NA
abundance: NA

CDR3nt: TGCAGCGTTATGCGACAGGGGGCCCTCTTCTATGGCTACACCTTC
CDR3aa: CSVMRQGALFYGYTF
len: 15
v_gene: TRBV29-1
j_gene: TRBJ1-2
d_gene: TRBD1
abundance: NA

CDR3nt: TGTGCCAGCAGCCAAGGGGTTGAGGCAAATCAGCCCCAGCATTTT
CDR3aa: CASSQGVEANQPQHF
len: 15
v_gene: TRBV3-1/TRBV3-2
j_gene: TRBJ1-5
d_gene: NA
abundance: few

CDR3nt: TGCGCCAGCAGCTCCATGACAGGGGCTAACTATGGCTACACCTTC
CDR3aa: CASSSMTGANYGYTF
len: 15
v_gene: TRBV5-1
j_gene: TRBJ1-2
d_gene: TRBD1
abundance: NA

CDR3nt: TGCGCCAGCATAAATACAGGGGGTGGTACTGAAGCTTTCTTT
CDR3aa: CASINTGGGTEAFF
len: 14
v_gene: TRBV5-1
j_gene: TRBJ1-1
d_gene: TRBD1
abundance: NA

CDR3nt: TGTGCCAGCAGTCGACTAGCGGATTTCCAAGAGACCCAGTACTTC
CDR3aa: CASSRLADFQETQYF
len: 15
v_gene: TRBV25-1
j_gene: TRBJ2-5
d_gene: TRBD2
abundance: NA

CDR3nt: TGTGCCAGCAGCTTCGGGGTGCTGAACACTGAAGCTTTCTTT
CDR3aa: CASSFGVLNTEAFF
len: 14
v_gene: TRBV5-6
j_gene: TRBJ1-1
d_gene: NA
abundance: NA

CDR3nt: TGTGCCAGCAGTGACAGGGGGCAGTCCTATGGCTACACCTTC
CDR3aa: CASSDRGQSYGYTF
len: 14
v_gene: TRBV28
j_gene: TRBJ1-2
d_gene: TRBD1
abundance: NA

CDR3nt: TGTGCCAGCAGCTTGGGGCTCCCCTCGTCGGGTTCACCCCTCCACTTT
CDR3aa: CASSLGLPSSGSPLHF
len: 16
v_gene: TRBV5-8
j_gene: TRBJ1-6
d_gene: NA
abundance: few

CDR3nt: TGTGCCAGCAGTACTCCGACAGGGGGCGCGAACTATGGCTACACCTTC
CDR3aa: CASSTPTGGANYGYTF
len: 16
v_gene: TRBV28
j_gene: TRBJ1-2
d_gene: TRBD1
abundance: NA

CDR3nt: TGTGCCAGCAGCTTGGACTCACTCAGGGGCACAGATACGCAGTATTTT
CDR3aa: CASSLDSLRGTDTQYF
len: 16
v_gene: TRBV5-8
j_gene: TRBJ2-3
d_gene: NA
abundance: NA

CDR3nt: TGCGCCAGCAGTGTAGGGGGCCTTAGCAATCAGCCCCAGCATTTT
CDR3aa: CASSVGGLSNQPQHF
len: 15
v_gene: TRBV5-1
j_gene: TRBJ1-5
d_gene: TRBD1
abundance: few

CDR3nt: TGTGCCAGCAGAGGAAGGGGAGGCTCCTACGAGCAGTACTTC
CDR3aa: CASRGRGGSYEQYF
len: 14
v_gene: TRBV27
j_gene: TRBJ2-7
d_gene: NA
abundance: once

CDR3nt: TGCATCCCGCCGGACAGGACCGATTCACCCCTCCACTTT
CDR3aa: CIPPDRTDSPLHF
len: 13
v_gene: TRBV29-1
j_gene: TRBJ1-6
d_gene: TRBD1
abundance: NA

CDR3nt: TGTGCCAGCAGTTACTCGAGACTAGCGGGGTACTTCACAGATACGCAGTATTTT
CDR3aa: CASSYSRLAGYFTDTQYF
len: 18
v_gene: TRBV6-2/TRBV6-3
j_gene: TRBJ2-3
d_gene: TRBD2
abundance: NA

CDR3nt: TGTGCCAGCAGCATGATACAGGGGGCCTCTAGCAATCAGCCCCAGCATTTT
CDR3aa: CASSMIQGASSNQPQHF
len: 17
v_gene: TRBV21-1
j_gene: TRBJ1-5
d_gene: NA
abundance: NA

CDR3nt: TGTGCCAGCAGGGCCGGGACAGGGAACACCATATATTTT
CDR3aa: CASRAGTGNTIYF
len: 13
v_gene: TRBV2
j_gene: TRBJ1-3
d_gene: TRBD1
abundance: NA

CDR3nt: TGTGCCAGCAGCTTAACAGGGACGTCTAACTATGGCTACACCTTC
CDR3aa: CASSLTGTSNYGYTF
len: 15
v_gene: TRBV7-2
j_gene: TRBJ1-2
d_gene: NA
abundance: NA

CDR3nt: TGTGCCAGTAGTGGAGAGAGCTCTGGGGCCAACGTCCTGACTTTC
CDR3aa: CASSGESSGANVLTF
len: 15
v_gene: TRBV19
j_gene: TRBJ2-6
d_gene: NA
abundance: NA

CDR3nt: TGTGCCAGCAGCGTTGGGGAGGGGCATGGCTACACCTTC
CDR3aa: CASSVGEGHGYTF
len: 13
v_gene: TRBV9
j_gene: TRBJ1-2
d_gene: NA
abundance: few

CDR3nt: TGTGCCAGCAGTTACTCGCCCAGCGGGAGCTCCTACGAGCAGTACTTC
CDR3aa: CASSYSPSGSSYEQYF
len: 16
v_gene: TRBV6-6
j_gene: TRBJ2-7
d_gene: TRBD2
abundance: NA

CDR3nt: TGTGCCAGCAGTGAAGGGGGGACAGGGGAATCACCCCTCCACTTT
CDR3aa: CASSEGGTGESPLHF
len: 15
v_gene: TRBV25-1
j_gene: TRBJ1-6
d_gene: TRBD1
abundance: NA

CDR3nt: TGCGCCGTCAGGGGGAGGAAGAACACTGAAGCTTTCTTT
CDR3aa: CAVRGRKNTEAFF
len: 13
v_gene: TRBV10-1
j_gene: TRBJ1-1
d_gene: TRBD1
abundance: NA

CDR3nt: TGTGCCAGCAGCAGATGCAGAGGACAGGGGGCGGCTAATGAAAAACTGTTTTTT
CDR3aa: CASSRCRGQGAANEKLFF
len: 18
v_gene: TRBV21-1
j_gene: TRBJ1-4
d_gene: NA
abundance: NA

CDR3nt: TGTGCCAGCAGCTCCCGGGCCCCAGGAGGCACCGGGGAGCTGTTTTTT
CDR3aa: CASSSRAPGGTGELFF
len: 16
v_gene: TRBV5-6
j_gene: TRBJ2-2
d_gene: NA
abundance: NA

CDR3nt: TGTGCCAGCAGCTCATCCACAGGGTACGAGCAGTACTTC
CDR3aa: CASSSSTGYEQYF
len: 13
v_gene: TRBV11-3
j_gene: TRBJ2-7
d_gene: NA
abundance: NA

CDR3nt: TGTGCCAGCAGCTTACAAGTGTCAGGGCACTACGAGCAGTACTTC
CDR3aa: CASSLQVSGHYEQYF
len: 15
v_gene: TRBV7-8
j_gene: TRBJ2-7
d_gene: NA
abundance: NA

CDR3nt: TGTGCCTGGAGTGTACTAGCGGAAAATTACAATGAGCAGTTCTTC
CDR3aa: CAWSVLAENYNEQFF
len: 15
v_gene: TRBV30
j_gene: TRBJ2-1
d_gene: TRBD2
abundance: NA

CDR3nt: TGTGCCAGCAGCGTAGAAGCGGGAGGTTCTGCAGATACGCAGTATTTT
CDR3aa: CASSVEAGGSADTQYF
len: 16
v_gene: TRBV9
j_gene: TRBJ2-3
d_gene: TRBD2
abundance: NA

CDR3nt: TGCGCCAGCAGCCAAGACGTCAGGAGGGCCTCCTCGTCCTACGAGCAGTACTTC
CDR3aa: CASSQDVRRASSSYEQYF
len: 18
v_gene: TRBV4-1
j_gene: TRBJ2-7
d_gene: NA
abundance: NA

CDR3nt: TGTGCCATCAGAGCCCAGGGGCGGGACTATGGCTACACCTTC
CDR3aa: CAIRAQGRDYGYTF
len: 14
v_gene: TRBV10-3
j_gene: TRBJ1-2
d_gene: NA
abundance: NA

CDR3nt: TGTGCCAGCAGTACCCCTCGACAGGGTGGTAATTCACCCCTCCACTTT
CDR3aa: CASSTPRQGGNSPLHF
len: 16
v_gene: TRBV28
j_gene: TRBJ1-6
d_gene: TRBD1
abundance: NA

CDR3nt: TGTGCCAGCAGTTTCTTTAGCGGGAGGGGCTACAATGAGCAGTTCTTC
CDR3aa: CASSFFSGRGYNEQFF
len: 16
v_gene: TRBV28
j_gene: TRBJ2-1
d_gene: TRBD2
abundance: NA

CDR3nt: TGTGCCAGCAGCTTAGAGAGTAGCGGGAGGGCCACCGGAGATACGCAGTATTTT
CDR3aa: CASSLESSGRATGDTQYF
len: 18
v_gene: TRBV11-3
j_gene: TRBJ2-3
d_gene: TRBD2
abundance: NA

CDR3nt: TGTGCCAGCAGCTTAGACAGAGGGGGAACTGGGGCCAACGTCCTGACTTTC
CDR3aa: CASSLDRGGTGANVLTF
len: 17
v_gene: TRBV7-2
j_gene: TRBJ2-6
d_gene: NA
abundance: NA

CDR3nt: TGTGCCATCACCTACGACAGTCCGAACACTGAAGCTTTCTTT
CDR3aa: CAITYDSPNTEAFF
len: 14
v_gene: TRBV10-3
j_gene: TRBJ1-1
d_gene: NA
abundance: NA

CDR3nt: TGTGCCAGCAGTTACCCGCCTGGGACTAGCGGGAGGAGCTCCTACAATGAGCAGTTCTTC
CDR3aa: CASSYPPGTSGRSSYNEQFF
len: 20
v_gene: TRBV6-2/TRBV6-3
j_gene: TRBJ2-1
d_gene: TRBD2
abundance: NA

CDR3nt: TGTGCCAGCAGTGAGGGCACACAACATAACTATGGCTACACCTTC
CDR3aa: CASSEGTQHNYGYTF
len: 15
v_gene: TRBV6-1
j_gene: TRBJ1-2
d_gene: NA
abundance: many

CDR3nt: TGTGCCATCAGTGACAGCGGGGAGACCCAGTACTTC
CDR3aa: CAISDSGETQYF
len: 12
v_gene: TRBV10-3
j_gene: TRBJ2-5
d_gene: NA
abundance: once

CDR3nt: TGCAGCGCACCAAGGGGAAGTAACTACAATGAGCAGTTCTTC
CDR3aa: CSAPRGSNYNEQFF
len: 14
v_gene: TRBV29-1
j_gene: TRBJ2-1
d_gene: NA
abundance: NA

CDR3nt: TGTGCCAGCAGTATTCCGGGACAGATCTACGAGCAGTACTTC
CDR3aa: CASSIPGQIYEQYF
len: 14
v_gene: TRBV28
j_gene: TRBJ2-7
d_gene: TRBD1
abundance: NA

CDR3nt: TGTGCCAGCAGCCCAGGGACACTCACCGGGGAGCTGTTTTTT
CDR3aa: CASSPGTLTGELFF
len: 14
v_gene: TRBV7-2
j_gene: TRBJ2-2
d_gene: NA
abundance: NA

CDR3nt: TGTGCCAGCTCACAAACGATGGGACAGGGGACTAATGAAAAACTGTTTTTT
CDR3aa: CASSQTMGQGTNEKLFF
len: 17
v_gene: TRBV18
j_gene: TRBJ1-4
d_gene: TRBD1
abundance: NA

CDR3nt: TGTGCCACCAGTGATTTACTAGCGGGAGGGCTCTGGGAGCTGTTTTTT
CDR3aa: CATSDLLAGGLWELFF
len: 16
v_gene: TRBV24-1
j_gene: TRBJ2-2
d_gene: TRBD2
abundance: NA

CDR3nt: TGTGCCACCAGTGACCCACGTGGGGCTAACACTGAAGCTTTCTTT
CDR3aa: CATSDPRGANTEAFF
len: 15
v_gene: TRBV24-1
j_gene: TRBJ1-1
d_gene: NA
abundance: NA

CDR3nt: TGCGCCAGCAGCTTGGGACAGGGGATTGTCGAGCAGTACTTC
CDR3aa: CASSLGQGIVEQYF
len: 14
v_gene: TRBV5-1
j_gene: TRBJ2-7
d_gene: TRBD1
abundance: NA

CDR3nt: TGCAGCTCTAGCCACACAGTTGGGGGGGAGCAGTACTTC
CDR3aa: CSSSHTVGGEQYF
len: 13
v_gene: TRBV29-1
j_gene: TRBJ2-7
d_gene: NA
abundance: few

CDR3nt: TGCGCCAGCACTCCCGCAGGGTTCTATGGCTACACCTTC
CDR3aa: CASTPAGFYGYTF
len: 13
v_gene: TRBV10-2
j_gene: TRBJ1-2
d_gene: NA
abundance: once

CDR3nt: TGTGCCAGTAGTTTCGGACAGGCTTACGAGCAGTACTTC
CDR3aa: CASSFGQAYEQYF
len: 13
v_gene: TRBV19
j_gene: TRBJ2-7
d_gene: TRBD1
abundance: NA

CDR3nt: TGTGCCAGCAGCCCCTATTCGGGACAGGGGGCGCGCGAGCAGTACTTC
CDR3aa: CASSPYSGQGAREQYF
len: 16
v_gene: TRBV3-1/TRBV3-2
j_gene: TRBJ2-7
d_gene: TRBD1
abundance: NA

CDR3nt: TGTGCCAGCAGCCCAACCGCGGGGGGCACAGATACGCAGTATTTT
CDR3aa: CASSPTAGGTDTQYF
len: 15
v_gene: TRBV7-2
j_gene: TRBJ2-3
d_gene: TRBD2
abundance: NA

CDR3nt: TGTGCCAGCAGCGGACAGGGGGCTTTGTTAAACTATGGCTACACCTTC
CDR3aa: CASSGQGALLNYGYTF
len: 16
v_gene: TRBV28
j_gene: TRBJ1-2
d_gene: TRBD1
abundance: NA

CDR3nt: TGTGCCAGCAGCTTAGAACTAGCGGGTCCGAGGGGCCAAGAGACCCAGTACTTC
CDR3aa: CASSLELAGPRGQETQYF
len: 18
v_gene: TRBV11-3
j_gene: TRBJ2-5
d_gene: TRBD2
abundance: NA